These T cell receptor beta chains were read from a single sample in a study of cytomegalovirus exposure and HLA in healthy donors. Produced via immunoSEQ multiplex PCR; TCRdb's table is partial and in-frame only. The sample includes about 130,000 clones, roughly 84% of them seen just once. Sequencing was done on a sample of PBMCs. The receptors derive from a man over 45 in good health and CMV-seronegative. Both conserved end residues are part of each CDR3.

cdr3_aa: CAWDRGSSYEQYF
j_call: TRBJ2-7
v_call: TRBV30

cdr3_aa: CATGRASGGRETQYF
j_call: TRBJ2-5
v_call: TRBV19

cdr3_aa: CSAQGRTGDNTQYF
j_call: TRBJ2-3
v_call: TRBV29-1

cdr3_aa: CASSWGQGNESPLHF
j_call: TRBJ1-6
v_call: TRBV5-5

cdr3_aa: CASSDIQGNEQFF
j_call: TRBJ2-1
v_call: TRBV2

cdr3_aa: CAWSPTGNVNEKLFF
j_call: TRBJ1-4
v_call: TRBV30

cdr3_aa: CASSGVAGGAHETQYF
j_call: TRBJ2-3
v_call: TRBV11-2

cdr3_aa: CASSPFQESGKDTIYF
j_call: TRBJ1-3
v_call: TRBV14

cdr3_aa: CAWKRWSTEAFF
j_call: TRBJ1-1
v_call: TRBV30

cdr3_aa: CASSPRPLGADNEKLFF
j_call: TRBJ1-4
v_call: TRBV5-1

cdr3_aa: CASSGSSGSGQFF
j_call: TRBJ2-1
v_call: TRBV10-2

cdr3_aa: CASSTTGTGVYEQYF
j_call: TRBJ2-7
v_call: TRBV19

cdr3_aa: CASSAPGTGGLNTEAFF
j_call: TRBJ1-1
v_call: TRBV6-1

cdr3_aa: CASRGQGNTEAFF
j_call: TRBJ1-1
v_call: TRBV5-1

cdr3_aa: CASSVRVGPGQPQHF
j_call: TRBJ1-5
v_call: TRBV2

cdr3_aa: CASSLFGPTGPGGELFF
j_call: TRBJ2-2
v_call: TRBV5-1

cdr3_aa: CASSPRGLATDTQYF
j_call: TRBJ2-3
v_call: TRBV9

cdr3_aa: CASSALLGDTQYF
j_call: TRBJ2-3
v_call: TRBV6-1

cdr3_aa: CASGDRGENEQYF
j_call: TRBJ2-7
v_call: TRBV27

cdr3_aa: CASSFGSSYERYF
j_call: TRBJ2-7
v_call: TRBV27

cdr3_aa: CASSHPVPSYEQYF
j_call: TRBJ2-7
v_call: TRBV4-1

cdr3_aa: CASSEAMRLLNQPQHF
j_call: TRBJ1-5
v_call: TRBV6-1

cdr3_aa: CASSPPGRGAYEQYF
j_call: TRBJ2-7
v_call: TRBV18

cdr3_aa: CASSLDRTYEQYF
j_call: -
v_call: TRBV5-1

cdr3_aa: CASSEDISGNTIYF
j_call: TRBJ1-3
v_call: TRBV10-1